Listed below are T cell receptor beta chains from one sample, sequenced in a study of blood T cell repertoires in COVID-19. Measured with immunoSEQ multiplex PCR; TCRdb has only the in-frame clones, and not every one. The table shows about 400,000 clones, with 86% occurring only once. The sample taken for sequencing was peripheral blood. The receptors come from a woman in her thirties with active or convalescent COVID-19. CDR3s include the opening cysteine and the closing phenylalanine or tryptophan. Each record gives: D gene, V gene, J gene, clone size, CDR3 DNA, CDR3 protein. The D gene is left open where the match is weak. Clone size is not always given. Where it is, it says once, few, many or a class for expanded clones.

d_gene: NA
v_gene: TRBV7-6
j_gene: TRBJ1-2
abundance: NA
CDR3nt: TGTGCCAGCAGCTTGGGCACAGCGATTTTTACAGGTGGCTACACCTTC
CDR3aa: CASSLGTAIFTGGYTF

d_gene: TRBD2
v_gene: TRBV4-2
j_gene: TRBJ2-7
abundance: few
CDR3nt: TGTGCCAGCAGCCAAGATCGGATGGCGGGAGGCTTGGCCTACGAGCAGTACTTC
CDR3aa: CASSQDRMAGGLAYEQYF

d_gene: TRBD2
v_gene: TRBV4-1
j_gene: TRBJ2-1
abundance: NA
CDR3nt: TGCGCCAGCAGCCCAGAAAAACTAGCGGGAGGCAGAGATGAGCAGTTCTTC
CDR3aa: CASSPEKLAGGRDEQFF

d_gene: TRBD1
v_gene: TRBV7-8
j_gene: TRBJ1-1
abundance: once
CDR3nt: TGTGCCAGCAGCTTCCGACAGGGCCCTAGGAACACTGAAGCTTTCTTT
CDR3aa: CASSFRQGPRNTEAFF

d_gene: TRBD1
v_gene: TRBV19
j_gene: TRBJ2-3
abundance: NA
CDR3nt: TGTGCCAGTACCTGGACAGGGGACCCTAGCACAGATACGCAGTATTTT
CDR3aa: CASTWTGDPSTDTQYF

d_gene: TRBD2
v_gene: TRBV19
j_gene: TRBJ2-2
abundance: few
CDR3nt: TGTGCCAGTAGTATCAGCGGGGGAAGCGCCGGGGAGCTGTTTTTT
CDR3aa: CASSISGGSAGELFF

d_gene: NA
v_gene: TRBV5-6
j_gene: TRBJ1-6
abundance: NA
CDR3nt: TGTGCCAGCAGCCGGTTGTGGGGCAGCTATAATTCACCCCTCCACTTT
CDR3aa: CASSRLWGSYNSPLHF

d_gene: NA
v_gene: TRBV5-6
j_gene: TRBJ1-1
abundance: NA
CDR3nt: TGTGCCAGCAGCTTTAACACGAACACTGAAGCTTTCTTT
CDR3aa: CASSFNTNTEAFF

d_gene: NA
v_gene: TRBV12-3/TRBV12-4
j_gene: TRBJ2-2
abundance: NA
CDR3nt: TGTGCCAGCAGCTACAGGGCAACCGGGGAGCTGTTTTTT
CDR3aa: CASSYRATGELFF

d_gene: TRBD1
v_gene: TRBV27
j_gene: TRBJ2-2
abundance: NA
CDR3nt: TGTGCCAGCAGTTGGGACAGGGAGGGAGGCGGGGAGCTGTTTTTT
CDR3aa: CASSWDREGGGELFF

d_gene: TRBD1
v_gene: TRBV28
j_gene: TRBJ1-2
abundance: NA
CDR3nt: TGTGCCAGCAGTTTAGGCGACAGGGCTAACTATGGCTACACCTTC
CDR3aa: CASSLGDRANYGYTF

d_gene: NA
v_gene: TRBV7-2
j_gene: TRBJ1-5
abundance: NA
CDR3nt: TGTGCCAGCAGCTTAGGCGGGGAGCGCAATCAGCCCCAGCATTTT
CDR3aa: CASSLGGERNQPQHF